This TCR beta chain emerged from a study of T cell responses to AZD1222 COVID-19 vaccine. Study-wide results and limits: Variant regions that are unmutated are reportedly the target of nearly half of spike-specific TCRs. Donors were largely white British and mainly female; clonal diversity was possibly underestimated. Vaccine-related CD4 TCRs covered spike, predominating at 160-218 and 743-854.

For this clone: Its target is not known.

The repertoire was sequenced with immunoSEQ multiplex PCR; TCRdb's copy has only in-frame clones and lacks some. Of 150,000 or so clones in the sample, 75% to 90% were seen once. This material consisted of peripheral blood, taken 28 days after the second dose of the MenACWY control vaccine. The clonotype comes from an adult who received the MenACWY meningococcal vaccine as a control.

The CDR3 is CATSDPGQGQPQHF. CDR3 DNA: TGTGCCACCAGTGATCCAGGGCAGGGTCAGCCCCAGCATTTT. The genes are TRBV24-1 and TRBJ1-5, with a possible D match to TRBD1 (5 bases). The CDR3 totals 14 residues. V was clipped by 3 bases and J by 6 bases, with 11 bases between them. Per the germline V gene, CDR1 is KGHDR and CDR2 is SFDVKD.